Shown below are 13 T cell receptor beta chains from a single sample sequenced in a study of OX40 agonist ivuxolimab in advanced cancers. Measured with immunoSEQ multiplex PCR; TCRdb has only the in-frame clones, and not every one. This table holds under 80,000 clones, about four fifths found once. The source was CD4+ or CD8+ T cells sorted from blood, collected in a trial of the OX40 agonist ivuxolimab. These receptors were obtained from an adult with an advanced solid tumor such as melanoma, head and neck, liver or kidney cancer.

The sample holds one count of this clone. The chain combines TRBV15 with TRBJ1-2, with 9 bases lining up with TRBD1. The CDR3 is 15 amino acids. The V segment lost 7 bases and the J segment 0 bases; nucleotides outside the gene matches: 6. The V gene's germline CDR1 is LNHNV and CDR2 YYDKDF (reference sequence). The DNA of the CDR3 is TGTGCCACCACCCTGGACAGGGGACCTAACTATGGCTACACCTTC. This codes for CATTLDRGPNYGYTF.

V and J are TRBV5-5 and TRBJ2-2; D not certain. Germline lookup yields CDR1 SGHKS and CDR2 YYEKEE (reference sequence). V was cut by 0 bases and J by 4 bases, with 13 bases left in between. The CDR3 is made up of 16 amino acids. Written as DNA, the CDR3 is TGTGCCAGCAGCTTGGAGGTCCTTCCTGTCACCGGGGAGCTGTTTTTT. Its protein is CASSLEVLPVTGELFF.

This sequence joins TRBV6-1 and TRBJ2-2; 9 bases line up with TRBD2. This CDR3 is 15 amino acids long. The J segment lost 6 bases and the V segment lost 4 bases, leaving 6 bases of the junction unmatched. The germline gives CDR1 MNHNS, CDR2 SASEGT. The CDR3 region has the DNA TGTGCCAGCAGTGTTAGCGGGAGCCTCCCCGGGGAGCTGTTTTTT. Protein product: CASSVSGSLPGELFF.

This chain uses TRBV5-4 with TRBJ2-5; D not resolved. Trimming left V 4 bases short and J 5 bases short, with 9 bases between. This CDR3 comprises 12 residues. Germline-derived CDR1 and CDR2 are SGHNT and YYREEE (reference sequence). CDR3 residues: CASSNGMETQYF. CDR3 coding DNA: TGTGCCAGCAGCAATGGCATGGAGACCCAGTACTTC.

This chain uses TRBV5-1 with TRBJ2-1, with D unresolved. CDR1 and CDR2 (germline): SGHRS, YFSETQ. V was trimmed by 0 bases and J by 10 bases, leaving 14 bases between them. The CDR3 sequence is 14 residues long. The CDR3 is CASSLGSGPDEQFF. The CDR3, as DNA: TGCGCCAGCAGCTTGGGATCTGGCCCGGACGAGCAGTTCTTC.

The chain recombines TRBV28 with TRBJ1-5, with a tentative D call TRBD1 (5 bases). CDR1 and CDR2 (germline): MDHEN, SYDVKM. The CDR3 totals 13 residues. Between the trimmed V and J ends, which lost 8 bases and 3 bases, there was a span of 11 bases. The CDR3 nucleotides read TGTGCCAGCCTCCAGGGTTTCAATCAGCCCCAGCATTTT. This gives the protein CASLQGFNQPQHF.

J is TRBJ1-5 and V is TRBV7-8, with TRBD1 identical over 7 bases. The V gene end was trimmed by 5 bases and the J gene end by 5 bases; junction bases not matched to a gene: 6. Germline CDR1 and CDR2: SGHVS and FQNEAQ. CDR3 length: 14 amino acids. The chain's CDR3 is CASSRDSGYQPQHF. DNA for the CDR3: TGTGCCAGCAGCCGGGACAGTGGTTATCAGCCCCAGCATTTT.

The chain recombines TRBV5-1 with TRBJ2-1; no reliable D call. V dropped 0 bases and J dropped 9 bases, with 10 bases sitting between them. Germline CDR1 reads SGHRS; CDR2 reads YFSETQ. This CDR3 is built from 13 residues. The DNA of the CDR3 is TGCGCCAGCAGCTTGGTAGTGGTAAGTGAGCAGTTCTTC. It yields the protein CASSLVVVSEQFF.

For the CDR3, the DNA is TGTGCCAGCAGTTTATTCCCAGCGGGGAGCCGAGGGGAGACCCAGTACTTC. It translates to CASSLFPAGSRGETQYF. This chain joins TRBV27 and TRBJ2-5; 7 nucleotides match TRBD2. V shed 1 base and J 5 bases; nucleotides not matched to a gene: 13. From germline, CDR1 is MNHEY and CDR2 SMNVEV (reference sequence). The length of the CDR3 is 17 residues.

In nucleotides, the CDR3 is TGTGCCAGCAGGATCTCCGGGACAGGGTTGGAAAAACTGTTTTTT. Amino acids: CASRISGTGLEKLFF. The genes are TRBV11-2 and TRBJ1-4, with 9 bases matching TRBD1. Germline CDR1 is SGHAT and CDR2 is FQNNGV. With 6 bases clipped from V and 8 bases from J, the junction kept 10 bases outside the gene matches. The CDR3 runs 15 residues.

J is TRBJ2-2 and V is TRBV19, with D unresolved. V shed 5 bases and J shed 3 bases, with 16 bases lying between them. The germline gives CDR1 LNHDA, CDR2 SQIVND (reference sequence). The CDR3 loop spans 16 amino acids. The CDR3 coding sequence is TGTGCCAGTAGTCCCCCCCCGGGCCCCGACACCGGGGAGCTGTTTTTT. Its protein is CASSPPPGPDTGELFF.

The chain combines TRBV6-4 with TRBJ1-5, with a possible D match to TRBD1 (5 bases). This CDR3 comprises 19 residues. Germline V gene data show CDR1 as MRHNA and CDR2 as SNTAGT. V lost 4 bases to trimming and J lost 9 bases, with 31 bases between them. The CDR3 region is CASSVQPKRGGGGWGPQHF. CDR3 nucleotide sequence: TGTGCCAGCAGTGTGCAACCAAAACGGGGCGGCGGGGGATGGGGGCCCCAGCATTTT.

This chain joins TRBV6-1 and TRBJ2-2; D may be TRBD1 or TRBD2 (5 bases each). This CDR3 region has 15 residues. V was clipped by 6 bases and J by 0 bases, with 11 bases between them. Germline V gene lookup returns CDR1 MNHNS and CDR2 SASEGT. For the CDR3, the DNA is TGTGCCAGCAGCCGGGGCCGATCGAACACCGGGGAGCTGTTTTTT. This encodes CASSRGRSNTGELFF.